This is a list of T cell receptor beta chains from one sample in a study of identical twins. MiXCR was run by TCRdb on the 5' RACE reads, yielding one entry per CDR3 protein. The table shows 200,000 to 250,000 distinct CDR3 sequences, with approximately 7% occurring only once. This sample was also put to use in a study of yellow fever vaccine responses in identical twins.

What was sequenced was memory (CD45RO+) T cells sorted from blood. The receptors were gathered from a woman aged 18-29 years in good health. Both conserved end residues are part of each CDR3. Fields, in order: clone size, J gene, V gene, D gene, CDR3 length, CDR3 protein, CDR3 DNA. D genes are given only for firm matches. Clone size is given for some rows only: seen once, a few or many times, or a class if the clone is expanded.

- | TRBJ2-2 | TRBV5-8 | - | 13 | CASGEANTGELFF | TGTGCCAGCGGGGAGGCGAACACCGGGGAGCTGTTTTTT
few | TRBJ2-5 | TRBV3-1 | TRBD2 | 14 | CASSPRLAGRDQYF | TGTGCCAGCAGCCCGCGACTAGCAGGGAGGGACCAGTACTTC
many | TRBJ2-5 | TRBV29-1 | - | 11 | CSVEDRETQYF | TGCAGCGTTGAAGATCGAGAGACCCAGTACTTC
many | TRBJ1-2 | TRBV12-3/TRBV12-4 | - | 15 | CASSPNYGTAYGYTF | TGTGCCAGCAGTCCGAATTATGGGACTGCCTATGGCTACACCTTC
few | TRBJ1-1 | TRBV20-1 | - | 12 | CSEGFEGTEAFF | TGCAGTGAGGGTTTCGAGGGAACTGAAGCTTTCTTT
few | TRBJ2-1 | TRBV11-1 | TRBD1 | 13 | CASAGDRDNEQFF | TGTGCCAGCGCCGGGGACAGGGACAATGAGCAGTTCTTC
few | TRBJ2-3 | TRBV9 | - | 15 | CASSVERAHTDTQYF | TGTGCCAGCAGCGTCGAGCGGGCCCACACAGATACGCAGTATTTT
many | TRBJ2-2 | TRBV5-4 | - | 18 | CASSIPRAGPRGTGELFF | TGTGCCAGCAGCATCCCCCGGGCGGGACCTCGAGGGACCGGGGAGCTGTTTTTT
- | TRBJ2-3 | TRBV27 | TRBD2 | 17 | CASTPSGTGGSTDTQYF | TGTGCCAGCACCCCTAGCGGGACGGGAGGGAGCACAGATACGCAGTATTTT
many | TRBJ2-5 | TRBV7-2 | TRBD2 | 14 | CASSLAGGRETQYF | TGTGCCAGCAGCTTAGCGGGAGGGCGGGAGACCCAGTACTTC
- | TRBJ2-1 | TRBV20-1 | - | 15 | CSASNRDGNYNEQFF | TGCAGTGCTAGTAACCGGGACGGGAACTACAATGAGCAGTTCTTC
few | TRBJ2-3 | TRBV20-1 | - | 12 | CSASERRDTQYF | TGCAGTGCTAGTGAGCGCCGAGATACGCAGTATTTT
- | TRBJ2-5 | TRBV12-3/TRBV12-4 | TRBD2 | 15 | CASTESLAGGETQYF | TGTGCCAGCACAGAATCCCTAGCGGGAGGAGAGACCCAGTACTTC
few | TRBJ1-5 | TRBV6-1 | TRBD1 | 15 | CASSPDRGTNQPQHF | TGTGCCAGCAGCCCCGACAGGGGGACAAATCAGCCCCAGCATTTT
few | TRBJ2-3 | TRBV6-1 | TRBD2 | 15 | CASSRLAGDGDTQYF | TGTGCCAGCAGTAGACTAGCGGGAGATGGAGATACGCAGTATTTT
- | TRBJ2-5 | TRBV15 | - | 14 | CATSARDYQETQYF | TGTGCCACCAGCGCACGGGACTACCAAGAGACCCAGTACTTC
many | TRBJ2-7 | TRBV5-1 | TRBD2 | 16 | CASSLTSGVNSYEQYF | TGCGCCAGCAGCTTGACTAGCGGGGTAAACTCCTACGAGCAGTACTTC
- | TRBJ2-2 | TRBV7-3 | TRBD2 | 20 | CASSSQGTGLAGIGTGELFF | TGTGCCAGCAGCTCCCAAGGGACCGGACTAGCGGGAATCGGCACCGGGGAGCTGTTTTTT
few | TRBJ2-1 | TRBV5-5 | - | 14 | CASSTKGINNEQFF | TGTGCCAGCAGCACAAAGGGGATAAACAATGAGCAGTTCTTC
- | TRBJ2-1 | TRBV7-7 | - | 16 | CASSLAGLSSYNEQFF | TGTGCCAGCAGCTTAGCGGGCCTCAGCTCCTACAATGAGCAGTTCTTC
few | TRBJ2-3 | TRBV12-3/TRBV12-4 | - | 14 | CASRMTGSTDTQYF | TGTGCCAGCAGGATGACAGGCTCCACAGATACGCAGTATTTT
many | TRBJ1-1 | TRBV4-1 | - | 15 | CASSQDWTVNTEAFF | TGCGCCAGCAGCCAAGATTGGACGGTGAACACTGAAGCTTTCTTT
- | TRBJ2-3 | TRBV29-1 | TRBD2 | 14 | CSVGSGGFTDTQYF | TGCAGCGTTGGGTCGGGAGGTTTCACAGATACGCAGTATTTT
many | TRBJ1-5 | TRBV28 | TRBD1 | 16 | CASRVQGGYSNQPQHF | TGTGCCAGCAGGGTACAGGGGGGGTATAGCAATCAGCCCCAGCATTTT
many | TRBJ2-7 | TRBV4-1 | TRBD2 | 18 | CASSQVSPKREGIHEQYF | TGCGCCAGCAGCCAAGTGTCCCCCAAGCGGGAGGGGATCCACGAGCAGTACTTC
many | TRBJ2-7 | TRBV2 | TRBD2 | 15 | CASNRISGRGYEQYF | TGTGCCAGCAATAGGATTAGCGGGAGAGGGTACGAGCAGTACTTC
- | TRBJ2-3 | TRBV3-1 | TRBD2 | 16 | CASSQARTSGADTQYF | TGTGCCAGCAGCCAAGCGAGGACTAGCGGGGCAGATACGCAGTATTTT
- | TRBJ2-2 | TRBV12-3/TRBV12-4 | TRBD2 | 17 | CASTSGLAGGPTGELFF | TGTGCCAGCACCTCGGGACTAGCGGGAGGGCCCACCGGGGAGCTGTTTTTT
few | TRBJ1-1 | TRBV7-6 | - | 14 | CASSLGPGATEAFF | TGTGCCAGCAGCCTGGGGCCAGGGGCCACTGAAGCTTTCTTT
few | TRBJ1-1 | TRBV20-1 | - | 12 | CSTSGRNTEAFF | TGCAGTACCAGCGGGAGGAACACTGAAGCTTTCTTT
many | TRBJ2-3 | TRBV12-3/TRBV12-4 | - | 14 | CASSLLPRTDTQYF | TGTGCCAGCAGTTTATTGCCGCGCACAGATACGCAGTATTTT
many | TRBJ1-5 | TRBV24-1 | TRBD1 | 15 | CATSGPGQGNQPQHF | TGTGCCACCAGTGGCCCGGGACAGGGAAATCAGCCCCAGCATTTT
- | TRBJ2-2 | TRBV6-1 | - | 15 | CASSEAQAGSGELFF | TGTGCCAGCAGTGAAGCGCAGGCGGGGTCCGGGGAGCTGTTTTTT
- | TRBJ2-1 | TRBV11-3 | - | 13 | CASSLAGLGEQFF | TGTGCCAGCAGCTTAGCGGGTCTAGGTGAGCAGTTCTTC
many | TRBJ2-3 | TRBV7-6 | TRBD1 | 16 | CASSLFGTGLSDTQYF | TGTGCCAGCAGCTTGTTTGGGACAGGGCTATCAGATACGCAGTATTTT
many | TRBJ2-2 | TRBV7-8 | TRBD2 | 18 | CASSIRTSGGAVTGELFF | TGTGCCAGCAGCATAAGGACTAGCGGGGGGGCGGTCACCGGGGAGCTGTTTTTT
- | TRBJ2-2 | TRBV7-8 | - | 13 | CASFLQSTGELFF | TGTGCCAGCTTTTTGCAGAGCACCGGGGAGCTGTTTTTT
- | TRBJ2-1 | TRBV20-1 | TRBD2 | 18 | CSASGGLAGGPKDNEQFF | TGCAGTGCTAGTGGGGGACTAGCGGGAGGGCCTAAGGACAATGAGCAGTTCTTC